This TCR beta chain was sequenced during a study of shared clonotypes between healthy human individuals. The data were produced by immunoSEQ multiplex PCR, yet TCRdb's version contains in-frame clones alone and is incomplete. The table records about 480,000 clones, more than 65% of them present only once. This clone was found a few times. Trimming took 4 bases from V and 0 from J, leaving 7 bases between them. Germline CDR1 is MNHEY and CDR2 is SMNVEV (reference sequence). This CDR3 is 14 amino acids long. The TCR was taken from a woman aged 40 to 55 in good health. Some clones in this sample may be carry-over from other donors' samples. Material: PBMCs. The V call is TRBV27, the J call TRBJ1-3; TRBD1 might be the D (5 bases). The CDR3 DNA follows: TGTGCCAGCAGTTGGGGGATCTCTGGAAACACCATATATTTT. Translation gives CASSWGISGNTIYF.